This T cell receptor beta chain was retrieved from a study of blood T cell repertoires in COVID-19. Study-level background: Samples taken during acute and convalescent COVID-19 were collected in the United States, Italy and Spain. PBMCs, B-cell-depleted T cells, or T cells were the source of the cDNA or gDNA that made up the material.

Authors' data handling: Using reference gene primer amplification, nucleated cell counts were estimated. The data were produced by immunoSEQ multiplex PCR, yet TCRdb's version contains in-frame clones alone and is incomplete. From that table come the V and J calls and clone size; the DNA was used to work out D and trimming. The sample comprises tens of thousands of clones, 82% of which are singletons, and roughly 22% rests with the top ten. This clone has a handful of counts. CDR3 length: 12 amino acids. V lost 5 bases and J lost 6; bases outside the gene matches: 3. The germline V gene has CDR1 SEHNR and CDR2 FQNEAQ (reference sequence).

The source of this sequence is an older woman with acute or convalescent COVID-19. The genes are TRBV7-9 and TRBJ2-7; TRBD1 matches at 8 bases. The sample comprised peripheral blood. CDR3 amino acids: CASSTTGVEQYF. DNA for the CDR3: TGTGCCAGCAGCACGACAGGGGTCGAGCAGTACTTC. Full variable domain (remainder filled in from reference TRBV7-9 and TRBJ2-7): DTGVSQNPRHKITKRGQNVTFRCDPISEHNRLYWYRQTLGQGPEFLTYFQNEAQLEKSRLLSDRFSAERPKGSFSTLEIQRTEQGDSAMYLCASSTTGVEQYFGPGTRLTVT.